The entry below gives a single T cell receptor beta chain sequence along with its context. Its specificity is not known. The sort gate was single viable CD3+CD4+CD8-CD45RO+ cells for memory CD4+ T cells. This entry comes from a study of memory CD4+ T cells and cytomegalovirus serostatus. Study observations and caveats: Repertoires predicted CMV serostatus with median bootstrapped AUC of 0.95.

Some clones are missing from TCRdb's copy, which holds only in-frame ones; the method was immunoSEQ multiplex PCR. The sample consists of 40,000 to 45,000 clones, approximately 82% of them appearing once. The TCR comes from an adult in good health and CMV-seronegative. The specimen sequenced was memory CD4+ T cells from blood.

The chain's CDR3 is CARRIRGNQPQHF. The CDR3 coding sequence is TGCGCCAGGCGCATTAGGGGGAATCAGCCCCAGCATTTT. This chain joins TRBV10-1 and TRBJ1-5, with D possibly being TRBD1 (6 bases). The CDR3 sequence is 13 residues long. Germline V gene sequence: CDR1 WNHNN, CDR2 SYGVQD (reference sequence). Trimming removed 9 bases at V and 4 bases at J, with 13 bases between.